The 4 T cell receptor beta chains given below trace back to one sample, sequenced in a study of shared clonotypes between healthy human individuals. CD45RO-negative CD8 cells positively selected for CCR7 made up the naive population, which excluded terminally differentiated effector memory CD45RA+ cells. Clones were read by immunoSEQ multiplex PCR, and TCRdb kept only the in-frame ones, dropping some. This sample has some 2 million clones, with about 94% found just once. Sequenced: naive CD8+ T cells sorted from blood. The receptors here all came from a man between 18 and 35 years old in good health.

The rearrangement links TRBV11-2 to TRBJ2-5, with 7 bases lining up with TRBD1. The assigned J gene may be wrong: the sequence end matches TRBJ2-7 better. This CDR3 is 14 amino acids long. Germline V gives CDR1 SGHAT, CDR2 FQNNGV. CDR3 sequence: CASSFGTAAYEQYF. Here the CDR3 DNA reads TGTGCCAGCAGCTTTGGGACAGCCGCCTACGAGCAGTACTTC.

This clone was seen just once. The J gene is TRBJ1-2, the V gene TRBV9; possibly TRBD1 for D (6 bases). CDR3 size: 16 residues. The V end lost 3 bases, the J end lost 1 base, and 16 bases lay between the germline ends. CDR1 is SGDLS and CDR2 is YYNGEE in the germline V gene. CDR3 DNA sequence: TGTGCCAGCAGCGCCCCGAGGGGGGTGATTAACTATGGCTACACCTTC. Protein product: CASSAPRGVINYGYTF.

This chain joins TRBV10-2 and TRBJ1-2; TRBD1 agrees at 8 bases. CDR1 WSHSY and CDR2 SAAADI come from the germline V gene. The CDR3 runs to 15 residues. V shed 3 bases, J shed 3 bases, and the junction held 6 bases outside the gene matches. CDR3 nucleotides: TGCGCCAGCAGTGAAGCCCAGGGGGCAGACTATGGCTACACCTTC. This codes for CASSEAQGADYGYTF.

This clone came up a few times. The chain is built from TRBV27 and TRBJ1-1; unclear D gene. The CDR3 is 14 residues long. Germline-derived CDR1 and CDR2 are MNHEY and SMNVEV (reference sequence). With 5 bases removed from V and 3 bases from J, the gap between germline ends came to 13 bases. CDR3 region: CASSRVGAYTEAFF. CDR3 nucleotides: TGTGCCAGCAGTAGGGTAGGTGCGTACACTGAAGCTTTCTTT.